A selection of T cell receptor beta chains follows, all from one sample in a study of radiotherapy plus CTLA-4 blockade in lung cancer. Sequencing was performed with immunoSEQ multiplex PCR; in TCRdb, only in-frame clones are kept and a portion is missing. Of 48,000 or so clones in the sample, about 83% were seen once. The source was peripheral blood, collected from a patient treated with radiotherapy plus ipilimumab. These receptors all stem from a human donor with non-small cell lung cancer whose response to radiotherapy plus ipilimumab could not be evaluated. CDR3s include the opening cysteine and the closing phenylalanine or tryptophan. D genes are given only for firm matches. Some rows mark clone size as missing; the rest say once, few, many or name a class of expanded clone.

>TRBJ1-3|TRBV6-6|-|-
CAIMRGNTIYF
TGTGCCATCATGAGGGGAAACACCATATATTTT
>TRBJ2-7|TRBV7-2|-|-
CASTSPGLLYEQYF
TGTGCCAGCACTTCCCCGGGACTGCTGTACGAGCAGTACTTC
>TRBJ1-3|TRBV4-3|-|-
CASSPGYSGNTIYF
TGCGCCAGCAGCCCAGGGTACTCTGGAAACACCATATATTTT
>TRBJ2-4|TRBV30|-|TRBD1
CAWSFGTGGWFSKNIQYF
TGTGCCTGGAGCTTCGGGACAGGGGGTTGGTTCTCCAAAAACATTCAGTACTTC
>TRBJ2-3|TRBV19|-|-
CASSMVDSPDTQYF
TGTGCCAGTAGTATGGTGGATAGCCCAGATACGCAGTATTTT
>TRBJ2-5|TRBV7-2|-|-
CASSFKIFAETQYF
TGTGCCAGCAGCTTTAAGATTTTTGCGGAGACCCAGTACTTC
>TRBJ1-4|TRBV15|once|-
CATSGRTGRTNEKLFF
TGTGCCACCAGCGGACGAACAGGTCGAACTAATGAAAAACTGTTTTTT
>TRBJ1-1|TRBV29-1|-|-
CSVDTGGNTEAFF
TGCAGCGTTGATACGGGGGGAAACACTGAAGCTTTCTTT
>TRBJ1-2|TRBV6-5|-|TRBD1
CASSIETGRDGYTF
TGTGCCAGCAGTATCGAGACAGGGAGAGATGGCTACACCTTC
>TRBJ2-7|TRBV7-8|few|-
CASSLVAAAYEQYF
TGTGCCAGCAGCTTAGTAGCGGCAGCCTACGAGCAGTACTTC
>TRBJ1-5|TRBV7-9|few|-
CASSFWGGYQHF
TGTGCCAGCAGCTTTTGGGGGGGGTACCAGCATTTT
>TRBJ2-1|TRBV6-5|-|-
CASSYRDTYYNEQFF
TGTGCCAGCAGTTACCGGGACACATACTACAATGAGCAGTTCTTC
>TRBJ2-3|TRBV7-2|-|TRBD2
CASSLGVAGVVDADTQYF
TGTGCCAGCAGCTTAGGGGTAGCGGGAGTTGTGGACGCAGATACGCAGTATTTT
>TRBJ2-5|TRBV7-2|once|-
CASSLLLRGQETQYF
TGTGCCAGCAGCCTTTTGCTGAGGGGGCAAGAGACCCAGTACTTC
>TRBJ2-1|TRBV7-9|-|TRBD1
CASSTPKGGGTGTDEQFF
TGTGCCAGCAGCACGCCGAAAGGGGGCGGGACAGGGACAGATGAGCAGTTCTTC
>TRBJ1-2|TRBV27|-|TRBD1
CASSWDRGTHYGYTF
TGTGCCAGCAGTTGGGACAGGGGGACCCACTATGGCTACACCTTC
>TRBJ2-1|TRBV7-2|-|TRBD1
CASSLGLGQGYNEQFF
TGTGCCAGCAGCCTCGGATTAGGACAGGGGTACAATGAGCAGTTCTTC
>TRBJ2-7|TRBV11-2|-|-
CASRDYRRREQYF
TGTGCCAGCAGGGATTACAGGCGGCGCGAGCAGTACTTC
>TRBJ2-3|TRBV9|-|TRBD2
CASSVDFSGRAGTQYF
TGTGCCAGCAGCGTAGATTTCAGCGGGAGGGCCGGTACGCAGTATTTT
>TRBJ2-1|TRBV28|-|-
CASITASGNEQFF
TGTGCCAGCATTACGGCGTCGGGTAATGAGCAGTTCTTC
>TRBJ1-2|TRBV28|-|-
CASSLTPNYGYTF
TGTGCCAGCAGTTTAACACCTAACTATGGCTACACCTTC
>TRBJ2-7|TRBV11-2|-|-
CASSLARFRDEQYF
TGTGCCAGCAGCTTAGCTAGGTTCCGGGACGAGCAGTACTTC
>TRBJ1-5|TRBV7-2|-|TRBD1
CASSLSGQGHQPQHF
TGTGCCAGCAGCTTATCGGGACAGGGACATCAGCCCCAGCATTTT
>TRBJ2-3|TRBV19|once|TRBD2
CASSILSGAYTDTQYF
TGTGCCAGTAGTATACTTAGCGGGGCGTACACAGATACGCAGTATTTT
>TRBJ2-3|TRBV6-6|-|-
CASSLLTDTQYF
TGTGCCAGCAGCCTCCTCACAGATACGCAGTATTTT
>TRBJ1-3|TRBV4-3|-|TRBD1
CASSQEVHRGSGNTIYF
TGCGCCAGCAGCCAAGAGGTCCACAGGGGCTCTGGAAACACCATATATTTT
>TRBJ2-2|TRBV25-1|-|-
CASMSWGIGGADTGELFF
TGTGCCAGCATGTCGTGGGGGATTGGGGGGGCCGACACCGGGGAGCTGTTTTTT
>TRBJ2-5|TRBV4-2|-|TRBD2
CASSQDSGGEREKLQETQYF
TGTGCCAGCAGCCAAGACTCCGGGGGAGAGCGGGAGAAGCTCCAAGAGACCCAGTACTTC
>TRBJ2-1|TRBV14|-|TRBD2
CAGSHKTSGSRNEQFF
TGTGCCGGCAGCCACAAAACTAGCGGGAGTAGGAATGAGCAGTTCTTC
>TRBJ2-7|TRBV27|-|TRBD2
CASRGVRAGGTEQYF
TGTGCCAGCCGGGGGGTGCGGGCGGGAGGTACCGAGCAGTACTTC
>TRBJ1-4|TRBV5-1|once|-
CASSMGRGNEKLFF
TGCGCCAGCAGCATGGGACGGGGAAATGAAAAACTGTTTTTT
>TRBJ2-5|TRBV9|-|TRBD1
CASSARTGGEETQYF
TGTGCCAGCAGCGCCAGAACAGGGGGCGAAGAGACCCAGTACTTC
>TRBJ2-1|TRBV18|once|TRBD1
CASSPRGQQINEQFF
TGTGCCAGCTCACCACGGGGACAGCAGATTAATGAGCAGTTCTTC
>TRBJ2-1|TRBV11-2|-|TRBD2
CASSFAVGLAGAEQFF
TGTGCCAGCAGCTTCGCCGTGGGACTAGCGGGAGCTGAGCAGTTCTTC
>TRBJ2-1|TRBV28|-|-
CASTLSGGPYNEQFF
TGTGCCAGCACCCTTAGTGGAGGGCCTTACAATGAGCAGTTCTTC
>TRBJ2-7|TRBV4-3|once|-
CASSQGGWGEAYEQYF
TGCGCCAGCAGCCAAGGGGGGTGGGGGGAGGCCTACGAGCAGTACTTC
>TRBJ1-5|TRBV28|-|TRBD1
CASSPSGTGGNQPQHF
TGTGCCAGCAGCCCTTCCGGGACAGGGGGTAATCAGCCCCAGCATTTT
>TRBJ2-1|TRBV7-9|-|-
CASLKGGLGDEQFF
TGTGCCTCCTTAAAGGGCGGTTTAGGGGATGAGCAGTTCTTC
>TRBJ1-5|TRBV27|-|-
CASRPQGSNQPQHF
TGTGCCAGCAGGCCACAGGGTAGCAATCAGCCCCAGCATTTT
>TRBJ2-5|TRBV7-8|-|TRBD1
CASSLVGQGQETQYF
TGTGCCAGCAGCTTAGTGGGACAGGGCCAAGAGACCCAGTACTTC
>TRBJ1-3|TRBV15|-|TRBD1
CATSRPGQGAGNTIYF
TGTGCCACCAGCAGACCGGGACAGGGGGCCGGAAACACCATATATTTT
>TRBJ1-5|TRBV30|few|TRBD1
CAWSTGTVYQPQHF
TGTGCCTGGAGTACCGGGACAGTTTATCAGCCCCAGCATTTT
>TRBJ2-5|TRBV12-5|-|TRBD2
CASGTSGRKEAQYF
TGTGCTAGTGGTACTAGCGGGAGAAAAGAGGCCCAGTACTTC
>TRBJ1-1|TRBV2|-|-
CASSEAGRTEAFF
TGTGCCAGCAGTGAGGCAGGGCGGACTGAAGCTTTCTTT
>TRBJ1-3|TRBV19|-|TRBD1
CASTLGQGKGNTIYF
TGTGCCAGTACCCTGGGACAGGGGAAAGGAAACACCATATATTTT
>TRBJ1-1|TRBV7-9|-|-
CASNLGGIPNTEAFF
TGTGCCAGCAACCTGGGGGGGATACCGAACACTGAAGCTTTCTTT
>TRBJ1-5|TRBV7-6|-|-
CASSVGQGLAPQHF
TGTGCCAGCAGCGTTGGCCAGGGCCTTGCGCCCCAGCATTTT
>TRBJ1-6|TRBV30|once|TRBD1
CAWSPTGGHSPLHF
TGTGCCTGGAGTCCTACAGGGGGACACTCACCCCTCCACTTT
>TRBJ1-5|TRBV19|-|-
CASMGARAQPQHF
TGTGCCAGTATGGGGGCCCGAGCTCAGCCCCAGCATTTT
>TRBJ2-5|TRBV14|-|-
CASSQGGRSEAQYF
TGTGCCAGCAGCCAAGGGGGCCGTTCTGAGGCCCAGTACTTC
>TRBJ2-6|TRBV5-4|-|-
CASSSSGGVYAGANVLTF
TGTGCCAGCAGCTCTTCCGGGGGAGTTTATGCTGGGGCCAACGTCCTGACTTTC
>TRBJ2-3|TRBV9|few|-
CASSVESGGGSTDTQYF
TGTGCCAGCAGCGTAGAATCCGGCGGAGGGAGCACAGATACGCAGTATTTT
>TRBJ2-7|TRBV9|-|-
CASSAGGALLGEQYF
TGTGCCAGCAGCGCTGGGGGGGCCCTTCTCGGTGAGCAGTACTTC
>TRBJ1-1|TRBV29-1|-|TRBD1
CSVDLTGRAEAFF
TGCAGCGTTGATCTGACAGGGCGCGCTGAAGCTTTCTTT